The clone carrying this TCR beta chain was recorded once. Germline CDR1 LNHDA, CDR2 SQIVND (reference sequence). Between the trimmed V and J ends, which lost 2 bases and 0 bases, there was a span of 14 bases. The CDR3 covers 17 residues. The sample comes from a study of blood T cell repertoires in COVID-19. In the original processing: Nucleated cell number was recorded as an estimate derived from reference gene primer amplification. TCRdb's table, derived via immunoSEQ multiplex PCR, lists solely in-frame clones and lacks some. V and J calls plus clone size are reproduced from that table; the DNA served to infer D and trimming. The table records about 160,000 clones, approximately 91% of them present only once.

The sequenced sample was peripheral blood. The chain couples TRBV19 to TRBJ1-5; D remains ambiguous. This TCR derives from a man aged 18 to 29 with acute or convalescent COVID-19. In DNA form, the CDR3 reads TGTGCCAGTAGTATATCTGCAGGTCATAATAGCAATCAGCCCCAGCATTTT. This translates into CASSISAGHNSNQPQHF.